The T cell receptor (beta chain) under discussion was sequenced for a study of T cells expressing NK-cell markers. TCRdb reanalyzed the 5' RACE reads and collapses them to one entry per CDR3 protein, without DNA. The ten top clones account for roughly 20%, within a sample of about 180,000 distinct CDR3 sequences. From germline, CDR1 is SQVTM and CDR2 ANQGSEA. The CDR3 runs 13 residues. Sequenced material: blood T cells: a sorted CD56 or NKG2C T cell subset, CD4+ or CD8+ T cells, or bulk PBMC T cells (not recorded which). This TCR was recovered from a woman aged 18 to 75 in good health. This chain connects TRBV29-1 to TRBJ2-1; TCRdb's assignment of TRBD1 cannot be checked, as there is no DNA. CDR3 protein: CSAKGGQVNVQFF.